Sequencing of this T cell receptor beta chain was carried out in a study of CD8 T cells in ankylosing spondylitis. The study, taken as a whole, reports: Within ankylosing spondylitis blood, a TCR beta motif made up of seven to nine highly homologous variants appeared to be characteristic. It was reported that disease-linked clones were significantly enriched in matched ankylosing spondylitis synovial fluid.

The CDR3 sequence is 14 residues long. CDR1 is DFQATT, CDR2 SNEGSKA, per germline (reference sequence). With 0 bases removed from V and 4 bases from J, the gap between germline ends came to 10 bases. TCRdb processed the 5' RACE reads anew with MiXCR; each CDR3 protein has one entry. Of 330,000 or so distinct CDR3 sequences detected, approximately 8.2% appear once; the ten largest clones hold just over 14%. This clonotype was picked up many times. Antigen: not known. The source of this sequence is a male donor with ankylosing spondylitis. The source material was blood, either unsorted or a sorted T cell fraction (not recorded which). The chain carries TRBV20-1 and TRBJ2-1; D gene uncertain. CDR3 region: CSARDKETYNEQFF. In nucleotides, the CDR3 is TGCAGTGCTAGAGATAAGGAGACGTACAATGAGCAGTTCTTC.